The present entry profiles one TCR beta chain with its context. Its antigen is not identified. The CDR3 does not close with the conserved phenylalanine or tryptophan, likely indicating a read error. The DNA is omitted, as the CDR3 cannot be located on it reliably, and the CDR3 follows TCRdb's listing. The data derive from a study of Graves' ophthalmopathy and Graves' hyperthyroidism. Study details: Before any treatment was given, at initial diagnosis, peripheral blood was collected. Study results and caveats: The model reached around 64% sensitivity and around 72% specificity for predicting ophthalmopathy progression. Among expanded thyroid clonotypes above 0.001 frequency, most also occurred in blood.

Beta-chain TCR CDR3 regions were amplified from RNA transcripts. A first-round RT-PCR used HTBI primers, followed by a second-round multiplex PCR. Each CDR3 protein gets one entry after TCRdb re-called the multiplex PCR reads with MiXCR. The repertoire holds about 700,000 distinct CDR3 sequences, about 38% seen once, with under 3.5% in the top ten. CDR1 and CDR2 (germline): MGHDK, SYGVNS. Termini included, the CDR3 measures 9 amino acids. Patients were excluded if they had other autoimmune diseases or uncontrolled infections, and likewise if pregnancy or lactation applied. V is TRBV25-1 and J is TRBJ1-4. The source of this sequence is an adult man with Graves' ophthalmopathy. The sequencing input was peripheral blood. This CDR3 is CASSDGTTY.